This TCR beta chain comes out of a study of TIL therapy for anti-PD-1-resistant metastatic lung cancer (dated by TCRdb to the early 2020s). Describing the broader study: Tumors were harvested prior to any PD-1/PD-L1 blockade, after which nivolumab was administered to patients, and lymphodepletion, expanded TIL infusion and IL-2 were given to patients who progressed. A median age of 54 years (range about 38-80) and a median tumor PD-L1 proportion score of 6% to 7% were recorded among enrolled patients. Most of the cohort had lung adenocarcinoma, including several EGFR-mutant tumors and two ALK-rearranged tumors, and half of the patients were either current or former smokers. A median non-synonymous tumor mutation burden of around 1.5 mutations per megabase was determined across the cohort by whole-exome sequencing. T cell receptor beta sequencing of tumor and peripheral blood was used to follow clonotypes across the tumor, the expanded TIL product and serial blood samples. General study outcomes and caveats: Generalizability was limited because the cohort was highly selected, with more treatment-naive, never-smoker and oncogene-addicted patients included than is typical. The baseline peripheral repertoire was partially replaced by infused TIL clonotypes, which then decayed over months, and persistence showed no apparent association with response. The study protocol defined all tumor marker inferences as exploratory.

V loses 1 base at its end and J loses 10 bases; junction bases beyond the gene matches: 7. The CDR3 holds 14 amino acids from the cysteine to the phenylalanine. The retained sequence is limited to the CDR3, 42 bases, with the frame set at the first base. CDR1 and CDR2 are drawn from the germline V gene: SGHNT, YENEEA. The immunoSEQ v3 hsTCRB kit was used to amplify TCR beta CDR3 regions from genomic DNA through bias-controlled multiplex PCR. An Illumina NextSeq 500 was used to sequence the TCR libraries, reaching roughly 1.9 million read pairs at survey level or roughly 5-6.5 million at deep level. In the paper's pipeline: The immunoSEQ Analyzer software assigned V, D and J genes, filtered out non-productive sequences, and reported clonality. Repertoires were compared using productive Simpson clonality and Morisita overlap index of productive TRB rearrangements between infused TIL and blood. For each clone in blood, the absolute clonotype count was estimated by multiplying the lymphocyte count by the CD3+ fraction and by the clone's productive frequency. TCRdb carries this immuneACCESS record with in-frame sequences only. Its versions omit some clonotypes, under half of them owing to an unresolved V gene in the studies checked, with the rest unexplained. V and J calls and clone size follow that table, whereas D and trimming were derived from the DNA. The sample has 45,000 to 75,000 clones on record, 69% of them singletons. The ten largest clones represent 6.6% of the sample.

The time point label here, explained by the study, means: pre-treatment sample, taken before nivolumab and TIL therapy. Adults with stage 4 NSCLC were enrolled in a dual-center phase I trial from late 2017 to early 2020. The samples were drawn from an open-label, single-arm phase I trial testing tumor-infiltrating lymphocyte therapy combined with nivolumab in advanced non-small cell lung cancer. Blood mononuclear cells were isolated from EDTA tubes by Ficoll gradient and were snap-frozen as pellets, and DNA was extracted with a Qiagen mini-prep kit. Comment on this clone: Its antigen is unknown. It has no much larger one-base neighbor in the sample; base qualities were not kept.

This TCR came from a person aged 25-80 years with non-small cell lung cancer. The rearranged segments are TRBV11-3 and TRBJ2-1; 7 nucleotides in the junction match TRBD2. The specimen was blood, collected at baseline. The sequenced DNA: TGTGCCAGCAGCTTAGTTTTAAGTAGCGGGGAGCAGTTCTTC. Translated, it reads CASSLVLSSGEQFF. Beyond the CDR3, the reference TRBV11-3 and TRBJ2-1 genes provide the residues; the full variable domain reads: EAGVVQSPRYKIIEKKQPVAFWCNPISGHNTLYWYLQNLGQGPELLIRYENEEAVDDSQLPKDRFSAERLKGVDSTLKIQPAELGDSAVYLCASSLVLSSGEQFFGPGTRLTVL.